This T cell receptor beta chain was identified in a study of shared clonotypes between healthy human individuals (dated by TCRdb to 2018 to 2021). Looking at the study overall: A few men and a couple of women, aged 18 to 49 years, made up the cohort. For each donor, three plates each were used for CD4 naive and CD4 memory, two plates were used for CD8 naive, and one plate was used for CD8 memory. To increase sequencing depth and limit assay-specific biases, different laboratories used diverse techniques to prepare libraries and sequence TCR repertoires. Each donor's leukapheresis produced roughly between roughly 0.9 and 8.9 billion PBMCs. To estimate repertoire size and how much clonotype sharing occurs between individuals, the study deeply sequenced the blood TCR repertoires of several healthy adults. The study at large found these results: Sampling was restricted to blood, and TCR repertoires in tissue are likely to differ from TCR repertoires in blood. Pairwise subsampling indicated that sequencing depth was expected to affect the degree of clonotype sharing among donors. Rarefaction of sorted-subset datasets indicated incomplete sequencing despite the large sequencing depth. About 5% of naive CD4, 3.5% of naive CD8, 2.3% of memory CD4, and over 0.35% of memory CD8 clonotypes were shared across several donors. Higher generation probabilities were observed for clonotypes shared by all four sorted-subset donors than for non-shared clonotypes. Estimated clonotype richness was generally larger for naive than for memory subsets. Because the study included only a small number of donors, the genetic and exposure-history diversity represented was limited.

Regarding this clone: It has no known antigen specificity. Base qualities are not recorded, but no much larger clone differs from it by a single base.

The donors were healthy, HIV-negative adults with no recently reported acute infections or vaccinations. Only Caucasian adults living in Nashville, Tennessee, USA were represented among the donors. Magnetic negative selection was used to enrich CD4+ T cells, after which naive cells were positively selected on CD45RA and the negative fraction became the memory subset. Blood was obtained by leukapheresis, after which PBMCs were separated by Ficoll-Histopaque density gradient centrifugation and cryopreserved in liquid nitrogen vapor phase. Purity and quantity of every magnetically sorted T cell population were checked by analytical flow cytometry. Genomic DNA was isolated from every sorted fraction and measured by UV absorbance on a Nanodrop 2000c. Reading from cysteine to phenylalanine, the CDR3 counts 15 amino acids. Only CDR3 DNA remains: 45 bases, in frame from the first base. According to the germline V gene, CDR1 reads MNHNS and CDR2 reads SASEGT. Trimming leaves V shorter by 2 bases and J shorter by 4 bases, with the junction holding 6 bases beyond the gene matches.

TCR CDR3 regions were amplified from genomic DNA by multiplex PCR using the deep immunoSEQ assay. Extracted genomic DNA from each cell subset was spread evenly across all wells of several immunoSEQ 96-well plates, with each plate serving as a replicate. For sorted subsets, approximately 200 ng of genomic DNA, equivalent to around 29,000 T cell genomes, went into each replicate PCR. Purified libraries were quantified with a Qubit 3.0 fluorometer, sized on a Bioanalyzer 2100, and re-quantified with the KAPA Library Quantification kit. A separate single-read 150-cycle Illumina NextSeq 550 flow cell was used to sequence each immunoSEQ 96-well plate. The original methods were these. Because only junctional sequences without quality scores were contained in the immunoSEQ output, filtering matching that applied to full-length reads could not be performed. Sequences were annotated with PyIR, a Python wrapper for IgBLAST v1.9, using IMGT germline references to assign V/J genes and CDR3. Reads were removed for weak V/J assignments (E-value above 1e-6), missing CDR3, stop codons, out-of-frame junctions, or ambiguous translated residues. V3J clonotypes were defined as sequences sharing an identical inferred V gene, J gene, and CDR3 amino acid sequence. Percentage overlap between repertoires was calculated by dividing the number of shared unique clonotypes by the size of the smaller repertoire. RTK rarefaction, the Chao1 estimator, and Recon v2.1 estimates of unobserved clonotypes were used to assess repertoire richness. Generation probabilities were computed with OLGA for all TCRbeta clonotypes obtained by the gDNA method from several donors. TCRdb limited this immuneACCESS table to in-frame rearrangements with V and J called. A share of clones is missing; checked studies link under half to unresolved V genes, and the rest is unexplained. V and J calls and clone size follow that table, whereas D and trimming were derived from the DNA. Recorded for this sample are 2.5 million or so clones; approximately 94% of them occurred a single time. Over 0.12% of the sample is in the top ten clones.

The rearrangement combines TRBV6-1 with TRBJ2-3; the central 7 bases match TRBD1. Sequencing used naive CD4+ T cells sorted from blood. Per the publication, the cell subset or site label means: CD45RA+ positively selected. The sequence was collected from a man aged 18 to 30 in good health. The CDR3 reads as follows: CASSEQGVRSDTQYF. The DNA sequence reads TGTGCCAGCAGTGAACAGGGGGTTCGGTCAGATACGCAGTATTTT.